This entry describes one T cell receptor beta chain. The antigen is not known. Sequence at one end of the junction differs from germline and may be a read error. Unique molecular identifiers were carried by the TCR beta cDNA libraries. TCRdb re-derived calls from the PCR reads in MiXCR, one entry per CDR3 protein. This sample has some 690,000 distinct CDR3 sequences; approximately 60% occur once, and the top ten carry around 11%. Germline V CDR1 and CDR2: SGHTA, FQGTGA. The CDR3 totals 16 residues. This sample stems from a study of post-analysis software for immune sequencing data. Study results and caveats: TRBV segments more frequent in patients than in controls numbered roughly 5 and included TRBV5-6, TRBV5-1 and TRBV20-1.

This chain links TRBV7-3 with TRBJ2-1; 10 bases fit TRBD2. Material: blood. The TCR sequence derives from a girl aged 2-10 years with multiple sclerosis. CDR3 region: CASSLTSGLAINGQFF. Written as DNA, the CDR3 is TGTGCCAGCAGCTTAACTTCGGGACTAGCGATAAATGGGCAGTTCTTC.